This TCR beta chain came from a study of T cell repertoires in aging, cancer and after chemotherapy. Whole-study findings and limits: The repertoire data cannot show anything about immunological memory following chemotherapy.

This clonotype showed up just a few times. The antigen remains undetermined. A mixed TRB-A/B primer pool amplified rearranged TRB by multiplex touch-down PCR. TCRdb used MiXCR to reprocess the multiplex PCR reads, holding one entry per CDR3 protein. This sample yields some 11,000 distinct CDR3 sequences, of which more than 35% are seen a single time; approximately 7.3% belongs to the top ten. Peripheral blood genomic DNA, not sorted cells or RNA, was the template. The ends lost 3 bases at V and 2 bases at J; junction bases unmatched: 5. This CDR3 spans 15 amino acids. The source material was blood. The rearrangement links TRBV12-3 or TRBV12-4 to TRBJ2-3; 7 bases line up with TRBD1. This clonotype was obtained from a human donor in good health. CDR3 in amino acids: CASSFGRGYTDTQYF. The CDR3 DNA is TGTGCCAGCAGTTTTGGCAGGGGGTACACAGATACGCAGTATTTT.